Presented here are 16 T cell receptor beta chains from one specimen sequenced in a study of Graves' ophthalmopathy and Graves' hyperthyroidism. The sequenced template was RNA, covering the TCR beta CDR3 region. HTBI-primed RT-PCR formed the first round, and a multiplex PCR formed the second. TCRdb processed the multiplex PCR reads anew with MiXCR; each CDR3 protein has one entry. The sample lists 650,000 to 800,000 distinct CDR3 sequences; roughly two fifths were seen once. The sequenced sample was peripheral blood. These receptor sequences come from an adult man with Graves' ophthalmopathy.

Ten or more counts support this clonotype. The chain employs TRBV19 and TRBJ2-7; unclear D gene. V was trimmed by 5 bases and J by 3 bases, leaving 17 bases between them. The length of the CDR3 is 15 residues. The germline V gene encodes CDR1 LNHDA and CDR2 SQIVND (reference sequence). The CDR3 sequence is CASSPPKSGRYEQYF. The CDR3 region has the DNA TGTGCCAGTAGTCCCCCGAAGAGTGGGCGCTACGAGCAGTACTTC. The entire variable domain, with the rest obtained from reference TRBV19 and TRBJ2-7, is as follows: DGGITQSPKYLFRKEGQNVTLSCEQNLNHDAMYWYRQDPGQGLRLIYYSQIVNDFQKGDIAEGYSVSREKKESFPLTVTSAQKNPTAFYLCASSPPKSGRYEQYFGPGTRLTVT.

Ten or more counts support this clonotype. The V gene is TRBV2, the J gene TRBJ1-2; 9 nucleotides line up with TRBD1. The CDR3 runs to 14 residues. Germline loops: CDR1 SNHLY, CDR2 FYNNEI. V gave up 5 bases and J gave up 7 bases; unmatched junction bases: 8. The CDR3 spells CASSTDRGNGGYTF. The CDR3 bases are TGTGCCAGCAGTACGGACAGGGGAAACGGTGGCTACACCTTC.

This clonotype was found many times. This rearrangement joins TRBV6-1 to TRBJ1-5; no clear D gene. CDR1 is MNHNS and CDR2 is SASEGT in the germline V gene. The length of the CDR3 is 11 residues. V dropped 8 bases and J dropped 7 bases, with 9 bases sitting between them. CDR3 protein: CASGSEQPQHF. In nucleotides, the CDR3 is TGTGCCAGCGGGTCCGAGCAGCCCCAGCATTTT.

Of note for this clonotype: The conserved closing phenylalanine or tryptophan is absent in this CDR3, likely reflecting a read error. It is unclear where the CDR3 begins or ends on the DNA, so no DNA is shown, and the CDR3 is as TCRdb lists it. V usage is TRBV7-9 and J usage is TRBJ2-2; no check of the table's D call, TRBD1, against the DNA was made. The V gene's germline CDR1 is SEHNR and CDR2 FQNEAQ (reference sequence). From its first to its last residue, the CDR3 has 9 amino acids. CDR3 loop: CASSRNQGQ.

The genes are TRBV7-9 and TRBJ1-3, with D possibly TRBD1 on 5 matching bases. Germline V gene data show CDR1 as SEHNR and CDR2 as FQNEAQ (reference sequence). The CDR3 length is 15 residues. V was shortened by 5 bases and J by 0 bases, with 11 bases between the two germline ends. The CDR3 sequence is CASSPRDFSGNTIYF. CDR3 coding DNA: TGTGCCAGCAGCCCGAGGGACTTCTCTGGAAACACCATATATTTT.

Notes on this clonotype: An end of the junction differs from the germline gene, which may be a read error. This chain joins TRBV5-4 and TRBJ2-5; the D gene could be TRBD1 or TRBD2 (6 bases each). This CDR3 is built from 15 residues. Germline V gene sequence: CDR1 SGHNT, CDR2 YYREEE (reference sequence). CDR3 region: CTSSAGIRDKETQYF. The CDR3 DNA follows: TGTACCAGCAGCGCGGGAATCCGGGACAAAGAGACCCAGTACTTC.

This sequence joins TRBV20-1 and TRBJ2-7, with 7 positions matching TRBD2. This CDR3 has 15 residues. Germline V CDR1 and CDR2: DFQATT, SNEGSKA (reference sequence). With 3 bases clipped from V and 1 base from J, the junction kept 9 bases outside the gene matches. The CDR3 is CSASPLAVGSYEQYF. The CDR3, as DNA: TGCAGTGCTAGCCCGCTAGCGGTCGGATCCTACGAGCAGTACTTC.

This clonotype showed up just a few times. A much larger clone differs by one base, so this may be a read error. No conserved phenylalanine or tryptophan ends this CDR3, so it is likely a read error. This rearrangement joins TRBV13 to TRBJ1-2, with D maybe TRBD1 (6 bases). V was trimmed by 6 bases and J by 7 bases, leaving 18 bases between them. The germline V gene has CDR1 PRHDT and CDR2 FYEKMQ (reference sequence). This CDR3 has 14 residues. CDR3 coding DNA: TGTGCCAGCAGTGAAGGTCACCAGGGGTTTGGCTACACCCTC. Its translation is CASSEGHQGFGYTL.

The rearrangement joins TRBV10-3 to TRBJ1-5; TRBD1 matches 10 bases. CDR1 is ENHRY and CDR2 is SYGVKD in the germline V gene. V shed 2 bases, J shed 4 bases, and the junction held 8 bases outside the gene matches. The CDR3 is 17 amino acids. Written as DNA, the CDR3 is TGTGCCATCAGTGAGGGACCGGGACAGGGGCCTAATCAGCCCCAGCATTTT. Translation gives CAISEGPGQGPNQPQHF.

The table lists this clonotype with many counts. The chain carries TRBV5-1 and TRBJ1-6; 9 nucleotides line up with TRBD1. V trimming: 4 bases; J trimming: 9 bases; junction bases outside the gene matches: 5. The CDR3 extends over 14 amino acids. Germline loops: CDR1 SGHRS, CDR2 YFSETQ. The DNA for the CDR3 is TGCGCCAGCAGCGAGGGACAGGGAAGTTCACCCCTCCACTTT. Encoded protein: CASSEGQGSSPLHF.

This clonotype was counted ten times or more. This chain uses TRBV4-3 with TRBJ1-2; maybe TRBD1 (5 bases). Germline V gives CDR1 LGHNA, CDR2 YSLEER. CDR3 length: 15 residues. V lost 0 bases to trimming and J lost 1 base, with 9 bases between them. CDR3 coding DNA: TGCGCCAGCAGCCAAGAGCAGGGTGTTAACTATGGCTACACCTTC. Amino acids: CASSQEQGVNYGYTF.

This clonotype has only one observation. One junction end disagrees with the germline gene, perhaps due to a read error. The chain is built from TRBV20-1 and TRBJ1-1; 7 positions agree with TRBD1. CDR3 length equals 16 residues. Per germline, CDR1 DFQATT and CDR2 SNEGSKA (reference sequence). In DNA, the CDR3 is TGCAGTGCGAATGACAGGGACTTAACCATGAACACTGAGGCTCTCTTT. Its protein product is CSANDRDLTMNTEALF.

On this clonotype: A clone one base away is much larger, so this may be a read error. The CDR3 DNA sequence: TGCGCCAACAGCTTACTTGCAGGTCGCACTGAAGCTTTCTTT. This sequence encodes CANSLLAGRTEAFF. The V and J genes are TRBV4-3 and TRBJ1-1; D uncertain. The length of the CDR3 is 14 residues. Germline V lookup: CDR1 LGHNA, CDR2 YSLEER.

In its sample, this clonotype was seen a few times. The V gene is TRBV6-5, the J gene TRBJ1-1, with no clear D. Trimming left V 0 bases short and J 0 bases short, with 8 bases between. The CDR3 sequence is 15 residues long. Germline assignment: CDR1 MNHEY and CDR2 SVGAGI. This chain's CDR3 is CASSYSLGLNTEAFF. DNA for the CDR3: TGTGCCAGCAGTTACTCGCTCGGACTGAACACTGAAGCTTTCTTT.

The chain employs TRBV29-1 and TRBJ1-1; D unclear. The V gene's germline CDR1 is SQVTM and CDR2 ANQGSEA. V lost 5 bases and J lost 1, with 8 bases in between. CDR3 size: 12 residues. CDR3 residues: CSVQIRNTEAFF. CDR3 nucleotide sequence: TGCAGCGTTCAGATCCGGAACACTGAAGCTTTCTTT.

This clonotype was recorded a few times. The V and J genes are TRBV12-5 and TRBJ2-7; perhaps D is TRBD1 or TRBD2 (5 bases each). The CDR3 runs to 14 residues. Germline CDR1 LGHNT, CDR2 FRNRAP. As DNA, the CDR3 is TGTGCCAGCAGAAGTCCCCTGGGGGAATACGAGCAGTACTTC. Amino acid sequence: CASRSPLGEYEQYF.